These T cell receptor beta chains were read from a single sample in a study. TCRdb reanalysed the 5' RACE reads using MiXCR and keeps one entry per CDR3 protein. Of about 40,000 distinct CDR3 sequences in the sample, 18% were seen once. Sequenced input: naive CD4+ T cells sorted from a lymph node. The receptor set was obtained from a female donor with breast cancer. The CDR3 runs from the conserved cysteine through the conserved F or W. The order of the fields is V gene, clone size, D gene, J gene, CDR3 protein, CDR3 DNA. D genes are given only for firm matches. The size entry is marked missing in some rows and otherwise reads once, few, many or a size class.

v_call: TRBV20-1; clone_size: many; d_call: NA; j_call: TRBJ2-1; cdr3_aa: CSADRSNNEQFF; cdr3_nt: TGCAGTGCTGACCGGTCGAACAATGAGCAGTTCTTC
v_call: TRBV7-9; clone_size: medium-sized; d_call: TRBD1; j_call: TRBJ2-7; cdr3_aa: CASSLAGTGPYEQYF; cdr3_nt: TGTGCCAGCAGCTTAGCCGGGACAGGTCCGTACGAGCAGTACTTC
v_call: TRBV12-3/TRBV12-4; clone_size: many; d_call: TRBD2; j_call: TRBJ2-1; cdr3_aa: CASSFSSGSHEQFF; cdr3_nt: TGTGCCAGCAGTTTCTCTAGCGGGAGCCATGAGCAGTTCTTC
v_call: TRBV20-1; clone_size: many; d_call: NA; j_call: TRBJ2-2; cdr3_aa: CSAREANGELFF; cdr3_nt: TGCAGTGCTAGAGAGGCGAACGGGGAGCTGTTTTTT
v_call: TRBV12-3/TRBV12-4; clone_size: NA; d_call: NA; j_call: TRBJ2-2; cdr3_aa: CASSPDTRELFF; cdr3_nt: TGTGCCAGCAGTCCTGATACTAGGGAGCTGTTTTTT
v_call: TRBV28; clone_size: many; d_call: TRBD1; j_call: TRBJ2-7; cdr3_aa: CASHSTGRYEQYF; cdr3_nt: TGTGCCAGCCACTCGACAGGGCGATACGAGCAGTACTTC
v_call: TRBV5-1; clone_size: NA; d_call: NA; j_call: TRBJ1-6; cdr3_aa: CASGSGAGNSPLHF; cdr3_nt: TGCGCCAGCGGTTCAGGGGCAGGGAATTCACCCCTCCACTTT
v_call: TRBV20-1; clone_size: few; d_call: TRBD1; j_call: TRBJ2-2; cdr3_aa: CSAHVLGQGDGELFF; cdr3_nt: TGCAGTGCCCATGTACTGGGACAGGGTGACGGGGAGCTGTTTTTT
v_call: TRBV5-6; clone_size: NA; d_call: TRBD2; j_call: TRBJ2-3; cdr3_aa: CASSLVLAATDTRYF; cdr3_nt: TGTGCCAGCAGCTTGGTACTAGCGGCCACAGATACGCGGTATTTT
v_call: TRBV6-6; clone_size: NA; d_call: NA; j_call: TRBJ2-7; cdr3_aa: CASSYSPRDSPDEQYF; cdr3_nt: TGTGCCAGCAGTTACTCGCCACGGGACTCCCCTGACGAGCAGTACTTC
v_call: TRBV5-5; clone_size: many; d_call: TRBD1; j_call: TRBJ2-5; cdr3_aa: CASSLGQGIETQYF; cdr3_nt: TGTGCCAGCAGCTTGGGACAGGGAATAGAGACCCAGTACTTC
v_call: TRBV4-1; clone_size: once; d_call: NA; j_call: TRBJ1-5; cdr3_aa: CASSLDGGGRPNQPQHF; cdr3_nt: TGCGCCAGCAGCCTGGATGGGGGGGGGAGGCCCAATCAGCCCCAGCATTTT
v_call: TRBV28; clone_size: few; d_call: NA; j_call: TRBJ2-5; cdr3_aa: CASSLRRTQYF; cdr3_nt: TGTGCCAGCAGCCTACGAAGGACCCAGTACTTC
v_call: TRBV6-5; clone_size: many; d_call: NA; j_call: TRBJ1-1; cdr3_aa: CASSYFSGPYFF; cdr3_nt: TGTGCCAGCAGTTATTTCTCTGGTCCTTACTTCTTT
v_call: TRBV20-1; clone_size: NA; d_call: NA; j_call: TRBJ1-1; cdr3_aa: CSARDAIKDPDEAFF; cdr3_nt: TGCAGTGCTAGAGACGCGATAAAGGACCCTGATGAAGCTTTCTTT
v_call: TRBV10-3; clone_size: NA; d_call: NA; j_call: TRBJ1-1; cdr3_aa: CAISDLGRGNTEAFF; cdr3_nt: TGTGCCATCAGTGACCTTGGCAGGGGAAACACTGAAGCTTTCTTT
v_call: TRBV7-3; clone_size: few; d_call: NA; j_call: TRBJ2-5; cdr3_aa: CASSNLGAPGETQYF; cdr3_nt: TGTGCCAGCAGCAACCTCGGGGCCCCCGGGGAGACCCAGTACTTC
v_call: TRBV5-5; clone_size: many; d_call: NA; j_call: TRBJ1-1; cdr3_aa: CASSLGPNTEAFF; cdr3_nt: TGTGCCAGCAGCTTGGGTCCGAACACTGAAGCTTTCTTT
v_call: TRBV3-1; clone_size: few; d_call: NA; j_call: TRBJ2-5; cdr3_aa: CASSLRTEETQYF; cdr3_nt: TGTGCCAGCAGCCTTCGAACTGAAGAGACCCAGTACTTC
v_call: TRBV7-2; clone_size: few; d_call: NA; j_call: TRBJ1-2; cdr3_aa: CASSSYLEDGYTF; cdr3_nt: TGTGCCAGCAGCTCTTACTTAGAAGATGGCTACACCTTC
v_call: TRBV5-1; clone_size: many; d_call: NA; j_call: TRBJ2-7; cdr3_aa: CASSQDQGEQYF; cdr3_nt: TGCGCCAGCAGCCAAGACCAAGGCGAGCAGTACTTC
v_call: TRBV2; clone_size: medium-sized; d_call: TRBD1; j_call: TRBJ1-1; cdr3_aa: CASTRTGNTEAFF; cdr3_nt: TGTGCCAGCACTAGGACAGGGAACACTGAAGCTTTCTTT